The 17 T cell receptor beta chains in this list originate from one sample, sequenced in a study of cytomegalovirus exposure and HLA in healthy donors. The PCR employed 60 Vbeta primers together with 13 Jbeta primers. The repertoire was sequenced with immunoSEQ multiplex PCR; TCRdb's copy has only in-frame clones and lacks some. The table has about 230,000 clones, approximately 90% seen once; the top ten hold roughly 1%. The specimen was PBMCs. These TCRs come from a woman under 30 in good health and CMV-seronegative.

This clone was detected only once. The chain has TRBV12-5 and TRBJ2-3, with TRBD2 matching 7 bases. Trimming took 6 bases from V and 2 from J; bases not matched to a gene: 11. This CDR3 has 16 amino acids. CDR1 LGHNT and CDR2 FRNRAP come from the germline V gene. CDR3 residues: CASGPGSSGYTDTQYF. The DNA for the CDR3 is TGTGCTAGTGGACCAGGGTCTAGCGGATACACAGATACGCAGTATTTT.

The chain carries TRBV10-1 and TRBJ2-1; TRBD2 agrees at 8 bases. CDR1 WNHNN and CDR2 SYGVQD come from the germline V gene (reference sequence). After removal of 3 bases from V and 4 bases from J, the junction contained 17 bases not matched to a gene. This CDR3 comprises 19 residues. CDR3 loop: CASSDRVSGTTGGYNEQFF. The CDR3 DNA follows: TGCGCCAGCAGTGATAGGGTTAGCGGGACAACCGGGGGGTACAATGAGCAGTTCTTC.

This clone occurred once. This chain connects TRBV7-9 to TRBJ2-7, with TRBD2 as a possible D gene (5 bases). V lost 2 bases and J 2 bases, leaving 10 bases between the germline ends. The germline V gene encodes CDR1 SEHNR and CDR2 FQNEAQ (reference sequence). This CDR3 region has 14 residues. This chain's CDR3 is CASSLPGFTYEQYF. In DNA, the CDR3 is TGTGCCAGCAGCTTACCGGGGTTCACCTACGAGCAGTACTTC.

CDR3 amino acids: CASSQGGGVNEQFF. The CDR3, as DNA: TGTGCCAGCAGCCAAGGAGGGGGAGTCAATGAGCAGTTCTTC. The V gene is TRBV4-2, the J gene TRBJ2-1; a weak D match, TRBD1 (6 bases). Trimming removed 1 base from V and 6 bases from J, with 10 bases in between. Germline assignment: CDR1 LGHNA and CDR2 YNFKEQ. The CDR3 is 14 residues long.

This clone was detected only once. The chain is built from TRBV2 and TRBJ2-3; 8 bases map to TRBD1. Germline assignment: CDR1 SNHLY and CDR2 FYNNEI. CDR3 length equals 15 residues. V shed 8 bases and J 2 bases; nucleotides not matched to a gene: 9. The CDR3 nucleotides are TGTGCCAGCTTATTTACAGGGGGTTTCACAGATACGCAGTATTTT. It specifies CASLFTGGFTDTQYF.

The chain combines TRBV5-1 with TRBJ2-5; 7 bases fit TRBD1. The CDR3 extends over 15 amino acids. The V and J ends lost 4 bases and 5 bases, in that order; junction bases with no gene match: 11. The V gene's germline CDR1 is SGHRS and CDR2 YFSETQ. The CDR3 sequence: CASSRLGARGETQYF. CDR3 nucleotide sequence: TGCGCCAGCAGCCGCCTGGGGGCCAGGGGGGAGACCCAGTACTTC. Full variable domain (rest looked up from reference TRBV5-1 and TRBJ2-5): KAGVTQTPRYLIKTRGQQVTLSCSPISGHRSVSWYQQTPGQGLQFLFEYFSETQRNKGNFPGRFSGRQFSNSRSEMNVSTLELGDSALYLCASSRLGARGETQYFGPGTRLLVL.

The chain joins TRBV6-5 to TRBJ2-7; TRBD2 agrees at 11 bases. The V and J ends lost 6 bases and 3 bases, in that order; junction bases with no gene match: 7. The CDR3 has 15 residues. The germline V gene has CDR1 MNHEY and CDR2 SVGAGI. The CDR3 coding sequence is TGTGCCAGCAGGATCTTAGCGGGAGGGGGCTACGAGCAGTACTTC. It translates to CASRILAGGGYEQYF.

V gene TRBV5-1 combines with J gene TRBJ2-3; 16 positions match TRBD2. The CDR3 has 17 amino acids. Germline CDR1 reads SGHRS; CDR2 reads YFSETQ. V was pared by 6 bases and J by 7 bases, with 11 bases of the junction left unmatched. This chain's CDR3 is CASTSGLAGGRINTQYF. In nucleotides, the CDR3 is TGCGCCAGCACCTCGGGACTAGCGGGGGGGCGTATAAATACGCAGTATTTT.

This clone has a single count. The chain has TRBV19 and TRBJ1-2; no clear D gene. Trimming cost V 1 base and J 0 bases, with 9 bases left between them. Germline CDR1 and CDR2: LNHDA and SQIVND (reference sequence). This CDR3 has 15 amino acids. The CDR3 region is CASSIGGGTNYGYTF. CDR3 DNA sequence: TGTGCCAGTAGTATAGGTGGCGGTACTAACTATGGCTACACCTTC.

The V and J genes are TRBV10-3 and TRBJ1-6; TRBD1 might be the D (5 bases). CDR1 and CDR2 from the germline V gene are ENHRY and SYGVKD. Trimming cost V 6 bases and J 9 bases, with 15 bases left between them. The length of the CDR3 is 14 residues. CDR3 sequence reads: CAISKPGGGSPLHF. The CDR3 nucleotides read TGTGCCATCAGCAAACCGGGGGGGGGTTCACCCCTCCACTTT.

For the CDR3, the DNA is TGTGCCAGCGCCCGTTCAGGGGGCGGAAACACCATATATTTT. This encodes CASARSGGGNTIYF. This rearrangement joins TRBV27 to TRBJ1-3; 8 nucleotides align to TRBD1. This CDR3 is 14 amino acids long. V gave up 8 bases and J gave up 4 bases; unmatched junction bases: 7. Germline assignment: CDR1 MNHEY and CDR2 SMNVEV (reference sequence).

This rearrangement joins TRBV27 to TRBJ2-5; TRBD1 agrees at 10 bases. The DNA matches TRBJ2-7 better at its end, which makes the J call doubtful. CDR3 length: 16 amino acids. Germline CDR1 is MNHEY and CDR2 is SMNVEV (reference sequence). CDR3 in amino acids: CASSLTRRQGAGEQYF. The DNA for the CDR3 is TGTGCCAGCAGTCTAACCCGCCGACAGGGGGCAGGCGAGCAGTACTTC.

This chain connects TRBV27 to TRBJ1-2; the D is unclear. Between the trimmed V and J ends, which lost 5 bases and 2 bases, there was a span of 12 bases. The germline V gene encodes CDR1 MNHEY and CDR2 SMNVEV (reference sequence). The CDR3 covers 14 residues. CDR3 sequence (DNA): TGTGCCAGCAGTCCCGTTAACTCAAACTATGGCTACACCTTC. This encodes CASSPVNSNYGYTF.

This sequence joins TRBV29-1 and TRBJ1-5; 8 positions match TRBD1. The V and J ends lost 6 bases and 7 bases, in that order; junction bases with no gene match: 5. The CDR3 is 12 residues long. The germline V gene has CDR1 SQVTM and CDR2 ANQGSEA. The CDR3 DNA reads TGCAGCGTCTTGGACAGGGACCAGCCCCAGCATTTT. Translating it yields CSVLDRDQPQHF.

The V call is TRBV19, the J call TRBJ2-3; 9 bases fit TRBD2. The J segment lost 6 bases and the V segment lost 2 bases, leaving 3 bases of the junction unmatched. This CDR3 has 14 amino acids. Germline CDR1 LNHDA, CDR2 SQIVND (reference sequence). The CDR3 DNA is TGTGCCAGTAGTATAAGACTAGCGGACGATACGCAGTATTTT. Its translation is CASSIRLADDTQYF.

V and J are TRBV6-1 and TRBJ1-3; D unresolved. The germline gives CDR1 MNHNS, CDR2 SASEGT. The CDR3 sequence is 13 residues long. V lost 7 bases to trimming and J lost 0 bases, with 7 bases between them. DNA of the CDR3: TGTGCCAGCATAGGAGCCTCTGGAAACACCATATATTTT. This codes for CASIGASGNTIYF.

J is TRBJ2-1 and V is TRBV18; D is possibly TRBD2 (5 bases). V shed 3 bases and J shed 5 bases, with 8 bases lying between them. This CDR3 is 13 amino acids long. The germline V gene has CDR1 KGHSH and CDR2 LQKENI. CDR3 nucleotide sequence: TGTGCCAGCTCACCCGGGGTCGACAATGAGCAGTTCTTC. Protein: CASSPGVDNEQFF. The variable domain in full, completed from reference TRBV18 and TRBJ2-1, reads NAGVMQNPRHLVRRRGQEARLRCSPMKGHSHVYWYRQLPEEGLKFMVYLQKENIIDESGMPKERFSAEFPKEGPSILRIQQVVRGDSAAYFCASSPGVDNEQFFGPGTRLTVL.